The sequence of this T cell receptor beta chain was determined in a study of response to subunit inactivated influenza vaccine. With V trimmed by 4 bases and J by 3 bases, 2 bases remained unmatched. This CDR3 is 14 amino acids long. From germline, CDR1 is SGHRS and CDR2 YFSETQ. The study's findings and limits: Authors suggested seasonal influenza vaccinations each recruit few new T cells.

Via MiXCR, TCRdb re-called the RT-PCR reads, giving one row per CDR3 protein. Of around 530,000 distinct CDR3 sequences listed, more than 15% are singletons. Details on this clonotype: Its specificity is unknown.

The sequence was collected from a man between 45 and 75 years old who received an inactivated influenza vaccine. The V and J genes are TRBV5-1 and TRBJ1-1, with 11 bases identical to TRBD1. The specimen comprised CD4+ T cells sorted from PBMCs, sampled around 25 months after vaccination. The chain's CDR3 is CASSRGQGDTEAFF. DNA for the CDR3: TGCGCCAGCAGCAGGGGACAGGGGGACACTGAAGCTTTCTTT.